This T cell receptor (beta chain) derives from a study of T cell clonotyping in hematopoietic cell transplantation. Background on the study: Pretransplant recipient samples were taken after cytoreduction.

The repertoire was sequenced with immunoSEQ multiplex PCR; TCRdb's copy has only in-frame clones and lacks some. The data contain about 28,000 clones, approximately 94% of them singletons. Time point given: recipient sample about 28 days before transplant, after cytoreduction. The J segment lost 3 bases and the V segment lost 5 bases, leaving 4 bases of the junction unmatched. Germline V gene lookup returns CDR1 SGDLS and CDR2 YYNGEE. This CDR3 spans 14 amino acids. The starting material was peripheral blood mononuclear cells, obtained before stem cell transplant. The source of this sequence is a man aged 45-60 years with acute myeloid leukemia. Some clones in this sample may be carry-over from other donors' samples. The rearrangement joins TRBV9 to TRBJ2-2; TRBD2 matches 7 bases. CDR3 nucleotides: TGTGCCAGCAGAGGTCTAGCGGACACCGGGGAGCTGTTTTTT. Translated, it gives CASRGLADTGELFF.